A selection of T cell receptor beta chains follows, all from one sample in a study of shared clonotypes between healthy human individuals. TCRdb keeps only in-frame clones here, not all; method: immunoSEQ multiplex PCR. The sample includes about 2.1 million clones, 80% to 95% of them seen just once. The specimen sequenced was naive CD8+ T cells from PBMCs. These receptor sequences come from a man between 18 and 35 years old in good health. Some clones in this sample may be carry-over from other donors' samples. CDR3s include the opening cysteine and the closing phenylalanine or tryptophan. A D gene is named only where the DNA matches it firmly. Size tells how often a clone was seen (once, few, many) or the class of an expanded clone, and some rows leave it out.

v_gene	j_gene	d_gene	abundance	CDR3nt	CDR3aa
TRBV7-9	TRBJ2-1	.	.	TGTGCCAGCAGCTTTGACAGGCAGTTCTTC	CASSFDRQFF
TRBV6-4	TRBJ2-7	.	.	TGTGCCAGCAGACGCAGGACAGAACCCTACGAGCAGTACTTC	CASRRRTEPYEQYF
TRBV6-6	TRBJ1-1	.	.	TGTGCCAGCAGTTACTCTTCCAGGGCTGGCACTGAAGCTTTCTTT	CASSYSSRAGTEAFF
TRBV29-1	TRBJ2-1	.	.	TGCAGCGTTGGGGATTTGTTGGGGGACTTGAGGCATGAGCAGTTCTTC	CSVGDLLGDLRHEQFF
TRBV2	TRBJ2-1	.	once	TGTGCCAGCAGTGAAGCGAGCGGATACTACAATGAGCAGTTCTTC	CASSEASGYYNEQFF
TRBV30	TRBJ2-2	.	.	TGTGCCTGGGATACAGGGTCCGGGGAGCTGTTTTTT	CAWDTGSGELFF
TRBV13	TRBJ2-2	.	.	TGTGCCAGCAGCTTATGGGCTAGACGGGGCGGGGAGCTGTTTTTT	CASSLWARRGGELFF
TRBV27	TRBJ2-1	.	.	TGTGCCAGCAGTGGTAAAGGGCACAATGAGCAGTTCTTC	CASSGKGHNEQFF
TRBV27	TRBJ1-2	.	.	TGTGCCAGCAGCCCGACTACCTCTACTAACTATGGCTACACCTTC	CASSPTTSTNYGYTF
TRBV25-1	TRBJ1-1	.	.	TGTGCCAGCACTGAGCGGTACGCGGACACTGAAGCTTTCTTT	CASTERYADTEAFF
TRBV7-9	TRBJ2-1	.	.	TGTGCCAGCAGCTTAAGGGACTTCTACAATGAGCAGTTCTTC	CASSLRDFYNEQFF
TRBV7-9	TRBJ2-5	.	.	TGTGCCAGCAGCTTACAGGGCCTTCAAGAGACCCAGTACTTC	CASSLQGLQETQYF
TRBV9	TRBJ2-1	.	.	TGTGCCAGCAGCGTAGTCGCTAGGGGCAATGAGCAGTTCTTC	CASSVVARGNEQFF
TRBV10-3	TRBJ1-1	.	.	TGTGCCATCTCGGAGTTCGGGCACACTGAAGCTTTCTTT	CAISEFGHTEAFF
TRBV29-1	TRBJ1-1	TRBD1	.	TGCAGCGTAAAAACAGGGGGAACTGAAGCTTTCTTT	CSVKTGGTEAFF
TRBV13	TRBJ1-2	.	once	TGTGCCAGCAGCTTAGGCCGGGAAAGGGGATTCTACGGCTACACCTTC	CASSLGRERGFYGYTF
TRBV18	TRBJ1-2	TRBD1	.	TGTGCCAGCTCCCCTTGGGCAGGGGGCGCCGAGAAAGACGGCTACACCTTC	CASSPWAGGAEKDGYTF
TRBV6-6	TRBJ2-7	TRBD2	.	TGTGCCAGCGGGACTAGCGGGAGTTACGAGCAGTACTTC	CASGTSGSYEQYF
TRBV19	TRBJ1-2	TRBD1	.	TGTGCCAGTAGAGACCGGGACAGGGGATACTATGGCTACACCTTC	CASRDRDRGYYGYTF
TRBV5-5	TRBJ1-3	.	.	TGTGCCAGCAGACCTGACACCGCCTCTGGAAACACCATATATTTT	CASRPDTASGNTIYF
TRBV4-1	TRBJ1-6	.	.	TGCGCCAGCAGCCCGCGAGGGGGTCTTAATTCACCCCTCCACTTT	CASSPRGGLNSPLHF
TRBV4-1	TRBJ1-2	.	.	TGCGCCAGCAGCCGAGTGGGACGGGCTAACTATGGCTACACCTTC	CASSRVGRANYGYTF
TRBV19	TRBJ2-1	.	.	TGTGCCAGCGGAAGTAGCTCCTACAATGAGCAGTTCTTC	CASGSSSYNEQFF
TRBV27	TRBJ2-3	TRBD2	.	TGTGCCAGCAGCCTACTAGCGGGGCCCCTAAATACGCAGTATTTT	CASSLLAGPLNTQYF